A selection of T cell receptor beta chains follows, all from one sample in a study of T cell repertoires in cytomegalovirus infection. TCRdb re-called the reads through MiXCR, storing one row per CDR3 protein. This sample yields approximately 250,000 distinct CDR3 sequences, of which over 9% are seen a single time; approximately 1.8% belongs to the top ten. The sequencing input was PBMCs. Receptors were obtained from a human donor in good health (CMV status not recorded). Some clones in this sample may be carry-over from other donors' samples. The CDR3 runs from the conserved cysteine through the conserved F or W. A D gene is named only where the DNA matches it firmly. Expanded clones get a size class; other rows say once, few or many, or leave the size out.

clone_size: many; d_call: .; v_call: TRBV12-3/TRBV12-4; j_call: TRBJ2-3; cdr3_nt: TGTGCCAGCGGCAGGGATATAGATACGCAGTATTTT; cdr3_aa: CASGRDIDTQYF
clone_size: few; d_call: TRBD2; v_call: TRBV6-2/TRBV6-3; j_call: TRBJ2-1; cdr3_nt: TGTGCCAGTCTAAGCGGGAGGAAGGACAATGAGCAGTTCTTC; cdr3_aa: CASLSGRKDNEQFF
clone_size: .; d_call: .; v_call: TRBV6-6; j_call: TRBJ1-1; cdr3_nt: TGTGCCAGCAGTTACTCCGGGGGAGAGACTGAAGCTTTCTTT; cdr3_aa: CASSYSGGETEAFF
clone_size: few; d_call: .; v_call: TRBV12-3/TRBV12-4; j_call: TRBJ2-3; cdr3_nt: TGTGCCAGCAACCCCGGGAGATCGGCAGATACGCAGTATTTT; cdr3_aa: CASNPGRSADTQYF
clone_size: many; d_call: .; v_call: TRBV7-2; j_call: TRBJ2-1; cdr3_nt: TGTGCCAGCAGCGCCGACAGGACGGCATACAATGAGCAGTTCTTC; cdr3_aa: CASSADRTAYNEQFF
clone_size: many; d_call: .; v_call: TRBV7-2; j_call: TRBJ1-1; cdr3_nt: TGTGCCAGCAGCCTAGGACCCACGAACACTGAAGCTTTCTTT; cdr3_aa: CASSLGPTNTEAFF
clone_size: many; d_call: TRBD1; v_call: TRBV20-1; j_call: TRBJ1-6; cdr3_nt: TGCAGTGCTCTTTCGACAGGGGCTTCACCCCTCCACTTT; cdr3_aa: CSALSTGASPLHF
clone_size: few; d_call: TRBD2; v_call: TRBV7-8; j_call: TRBJ2-5; cdr3_nt: TGTGCCAGCAGCTTAGGGGCGGGAGGGCCAGAGACCCAGTACTTC; cdr3_aa: CASSLGAGGPETQYF
clone_size: few; d_call: .; v_call: TRBV6-5; j_call: TRBJ2-7; cdr3_nt: TGTGCCAGCAGGGCCCCCAGGGGAGGCTCCTACGAGCAGTACTTC; cdr3_aa: CASRAPRGGSYEQYF
clone_size: many; d_call: TRBD1; v_call: TRBV7-2; j_call: TRBJ1-1; cdr3_nt: TGTGCCAGCAGCTACCGACAGGGCCCCGGGGCTGAAGCTTTCTTT; cdr3_aa: CASSYRQGPGAEAFF
clone_size: .; d_call: TRBD2; v_call: TRBV20-1; j_call: TRBJ2-1; cdr3_nt: TGCAGTGCTAGAGAGGCAGCGGGGGGGCTTAATGAGCAGTTCTTC; cdr3_aa: CSAREAAGGLNEQFF
clone_size: .; d_call: .; v_call: TRBV28; j_call: TRBJ2-7; cdr3_nt: TGTGCCAGCAGGGAGGCCACTATGGGGTACGAGCAGTACTTC; cdr3_aa: CASREATMGYEQYF
clone_size: many; d_call: .; v_call: TRBV7-9; j_call: TRBJ2-5; cdr3_nt: TGTGCCAGCAGCTCCGCAGGGGGGCTAGGCCAAGAGACCCAGTACTTC; cdr3_aa: CASSSAGGLGQETQYF
clone_size: .; d_call: .; v_call: TRBV6-2/TRBV6-3; j_call: TRBJ1-1; cdr3_nt: TGTGCCAGCAGTCTTGACCGCGACGCTGAAGCTTTCTTT; cdr3_aa: CASSLDRDAEAFF
clone_size: many; d_call: .; v_call: TRBV2; j_call: TRBJ1-1; cdr3_nt: TGTGCCAGCAGTCTTCTGGGAAGGAACACTGAAGCTTTCTTT; cdr3_aa: CASSLLGRNTEAFF
clone_size: many; d_call: .; v_call: TRBV6-1; j_call: TRBJ1-1; cdr3_nt: TGTGCCAGCAGTTCCCTAAAGGACCCCAGGGGCACTGAAGCTTTCTTT; cdr3_aa: CASSSLKDPRGTEAFF
clone_size: many; d_call: TRBD1; v_call: TRBV28; j_call: TRBJ1-2; cdr3_nt: TGTGCCAGCAGTTCCAGGACAGGTGGCTATGGCTACACCTTC; cdr3_aa: CASSSRTGGYGYTF
clone_size: many; d_call: .; v_call: TRBV28; j_call: TRBJ2-7; cdr3_nt: TGTGCCAGCAGCCCACCAGGGCGCGAGCAGTACTTC; cdr3_aa: CASSPPGREQYF
clone_size: few; d_call: .; v_call: TRBV10-3; j_call: TRBJ2-1; cdr3_nt: TGTGCCATCAGTGAGATGGGGAATGAGCAGTTCTTC; cdr3_aa: CAISEMGNEQFF
clone_size: few; d_call: TRBD1; v_call: TRBV20-1; j_call: TRBJ2-7; cdr3_nt: TGCAGTGCTAGTGGTACCCGGACAGGGCTCTACGAGCAGTACTTC; cdr3_aa: CSASGTRTGLYEQYF
clone_size: many; d_call: .; v_call: TRBV7-2; j_call: TRBJ1-1; cdr3_nt: TGTGCCAGCAGGGCTCAGGTGAACACTGAAGCTTTCTTT; cdr3_aa: CASRAQVNTEAFF
clone_size: many; d_call: .; v_call: TRBV7-8; j_call: TRBJ1-2; cdr3_nt: TGTGCCAGCAGCTTAGCCTCAAAAGGGGTGGGTGGCTACACCTTC; cdr3_aa: CASSLASKGVGGYTF
clone_size: .; d_call: TRBD2; v_call: TRBV15; j_call: TRBJ2-1; cdr3_nt: TGTGCCACCAGCAAAGATAGCGGGAGTAGAAATGAGCAGTTCTTC; cdr3_aa: CATSKDSGSRNEQFF
clone_size: many; d_call: TRBD1; v_call: TRBV7-2; j_call: TRBJ2-5; cdr3_nt: TGTGCCAGCAGAGTGACAGGGGTGGAGACCCAGTACTTC; cdr3_aa: CASRVTGVETQYF
clone_size: .; d_call: .; v_call: TRBV6-2/TRBV6-3; j_call: TRBJ2-7; cdr3_nt: TGTGCCAGCAGTTACCCCGCCGGCAGGGAATACGAGCAGTACTTC; cdr3_aa: CASSYPAGREYEQYF
clone_size: many; d_call: TRBD1; v_call: TRBV10-3; j_call: TRBJ2-1; cdr3_nt: TGTGCCACCTTCTCCGGACAGGGAGTTGATGAGCAGTTCTTC; cdr3_aa: CATFSGQGVDEQFF
clone_size: many; d_call: TRBD2; v_call: TRBV5-1; j_call: TRBJ2-1; cdr3_nt: TGCGCCAGCAGCGACGGTACTAGCGGGGGCAATGAGCAGTTCTTC; cdr3_aa: CASSDGTSGGNEQFF